This TCR beta chain was sequenced during a study of T-cell reconstitution after alpha-beta-depleted transplantation in children. Preparation of the TCRbeta library was carried out with unique molecular identifiers. TCRdb itself ran the PCR reads through MiXCR, one entry per CDR3 protein. The sample consists of about 210,000 distinct CDR3 sequences, roughly a sixth of them appearing once. This CDR3 is built from 15 residues. V was trimmed by 5 bases and J by 2 bases, leaving 15 bases between them. Germline V gives CDR1 SGHVS, CDR2 FQNEAQ. This clonotype appeared a few times. Material: PBMCs, mostly from graft donor cells, obtained 360 days after TCRalphabeta/CD19-depleted stem cell transplant. The rearrangement links TRBV7-8 to TRBJ2-5; maybe TRBD2 (6 bases). The TCR comes from a male patient aged 2 to 10 who had a stem cell transplant for acute lymphoblastic leukemia, so the T cells may come from the graft donor. The CDR3 sequence: CASSLIGTLQETQYF. CDR3 DNA: TGTGCCAGCAGCCTTATCGGGACTTTACAAGAGACCCAGTACTTC.